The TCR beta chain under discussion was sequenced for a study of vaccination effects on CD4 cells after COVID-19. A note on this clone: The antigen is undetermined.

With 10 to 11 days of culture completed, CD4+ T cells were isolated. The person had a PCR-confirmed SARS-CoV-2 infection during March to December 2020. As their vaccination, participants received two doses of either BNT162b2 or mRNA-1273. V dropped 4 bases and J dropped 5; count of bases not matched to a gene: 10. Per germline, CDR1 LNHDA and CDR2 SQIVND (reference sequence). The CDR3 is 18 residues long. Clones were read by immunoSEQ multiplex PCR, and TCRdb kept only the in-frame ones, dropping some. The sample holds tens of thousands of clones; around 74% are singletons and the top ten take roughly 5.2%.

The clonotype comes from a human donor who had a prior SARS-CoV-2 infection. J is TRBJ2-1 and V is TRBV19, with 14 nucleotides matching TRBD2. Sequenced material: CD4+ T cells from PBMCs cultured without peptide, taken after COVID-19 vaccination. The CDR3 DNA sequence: TGTGCCAGTAGTAATTCGCTGAGACTAGCGGGGGGGAACAATGAGCAGTTCTTC. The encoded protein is CASSNSLRLAGGNNEQFF.